The 6 T cell receptor beta chains listed next were all sequenced from one sample in a study of cytomegalovirus exposure and HLA in healthy donors. Repertoires were generated with immunoSEQ multiplex PCR, while TCRdb's copy carries only in-frame clones and drops some. The sample has about 68,000 clones, approximately 91% seen once. The sequencing input was PBMCs. Source of these receptors: a man aged 18 to 35 in good health and CMV-seronegative.

In DNA, the CDR3 is TGTGCCAGCAGCCACAATACCGGGGAGCTGTTTTTT. Encoded protein: CASSHNTGELFF. The chain links TRBV7-3 to TRBJ2-2; D is undetermined. The CDR3 extends over 12 amino acids. Trimming shortened V by 5 bases and J by 5 bases, and 6 bases separated the two germline ends. Germline CDR1 reads SGHTA; CDR2 reads FQGTGA.

The chain joins TRBV10-3 to TRBJ1-4; maybe TRBD1 (6 bases). CDR3 length: 13 residues. CDR1 and CDR2 (germline): ENHRY, SYGVKD. Trimming stripped 7 bases from V and 8 bases from J, with 14 bases between. DNA for the CDR3: TGTGCCATCACTCCAGGGGCAGGGGAAAAACTGTTTTTT. This sequence encodes CAITPGAGEKLFF.

The V call is TRBV27, the J call TRBJ1-2; TRBD1 might be the D (6 bases). V lost 5 bases and J 4 bases, leaving 14 bases between the germline ends. Germline V gives CDR1 MNHEY, CDR2 SMNVEV (reference sequence). This CDR3 spans 14 amino acids. This CDR3 is CASSLGGAGYGYTF. The CDR3 DNA is TGTGCCAGCAGTCTCGGGGGGGCAGGCTATGGCTACACCTTC.

The rearrangement uses TRBV6-5 and TRBJ2-7; 7 positions match TRBD1. Germline-derived CDR1 and CDR2 are MNHEY and SVGAGI. J gave up 4 bases and V 2 bases, and 5 bases lay outside the gene matches. CDR3 length: 14 residues. The CDR3 spells CASSYEGQNYEQYF. CDR3 in DNA: TGTGCCAGCAGTTACGAGGGACAGAATTACGAGCAGTACTTC.

V and J are TRBV30 and TRBJ1-5; 8 bases map to TRBD1. With V trimmed by 1 base and J by 6 bases, 8 bases remained unmatched. The CDR3 runs to 15 residues. CDR1 is GTSNPN, CDR2 SVGIG, per germline (reference sequence). The CDR3 coding sequence is TGTGCCTGGAGTGCCGGACAGGGTATAGGTCAGCCCCAGCATTTT. Translation gives CAWSAGQGIGQPQHF. The full variable domain, its missing parts supplied by reference TRBV30 and TRBJ1-5, is SQTIHQWPATLVQPVGSPLSLECTVEGTSNPNLYWYRQAAGRGLQLLFYSVGIGQISSEVPQNLSASRPQDRQFILSSKKLLLSDSGFYLCAWSAGQGIGQPQHFGDGTRLSIL.

This rearrangement joins TRBV19 to TRBJ1-4; 9 bases are a match to TRBD1. The CDR3 extends over 10 amino acids. The germline gives CDR1 LNHDA, CDR2 SQIVND (reference sequence). V lost 8 bases and J lost 14; bases outside the gene matches: 3. The CDR3 loop reads CASSGTGLFF. CDR3 sequence (DNA): TGTGCCAGTTCCGGGACAGGGCTGTTTTTT. Supplemented by reference TRBV19 and TRBJ1-4, the full variable domain reads DGGITQSPKYLFRKEGQNVTLSCEQNLNHDAMYWYRQDPGQGLRLIYYSQIVNDFQKGDIAEGYSVSREKKESFPLTVTSAQKNPTAFYLCASSGTGLFFGSGTQLSVL.